One and the same sample provided the 4 T cell receptor beta chains below, sequenced in a study of T cells in Graves' hyperthyroidism and ophthalmopathy. TCR beta CDR3 region amplification was performed from RNA transcripts. A first-round RT-PCR of the TCR CDR3 used the HTBI primer set. TCRdb analysed the multiplex PCR reads with MiXCR anew, one entry per CDR3 protein. Of approximately 510,000 distinct CDR3 sequences listed, more than 20% are singletons. Sequenced input: blood. These receptors were obtained from a man between 18 and 29 years old with Graves' hyperthyroidism.

The chain combines TRBV12-3 or TRBV12-4 with TRBJ1-1; 9 nucleotides align to TRBD1. V shed 6 bases and J 0 bases; nucleotides not matched to a gene: 8. The CDR3 is 16 amino acids. CDR3 loop: CASSPDRGLMNTEAFF. In DNA, the CDR3 is TGTGCCAGCAGCCCGGACAGGGGCCTCATGAACACTGAAGCTTTCTTT.

This clonotype has a count of ten or more. This rearrangement joins TRBV12-3 or TRBV12-4 to TRBJ1-3, with 7 bases aligning to TRBD1. This CDR3 region has 14 residues. V lost 5 bases to trimming and J lost 4 bases; unmatched junction nucleotides: 5. This CDR3 reads CASSPTGVGNTIYF. DNA for the CDR3: TGTGCCAGCAGTCCAACAGGGGTAGGAAACACCATATATTTT.

This clonotype occurred many times. The chain is built from TRBV15 and TRBJ1-1, with D unresolved. Trimming removed 0 bases from V and 7 bases from J, with 9 bases in between. Germline V lookup: CDR1 LNHNV, CDR2 YYDKDF (reference sequence). The CDR3 extends over 13 amino acids. The CDR3 sequence is CATSRDSGSEAFF. CDR3 bases: TGTGCCACCAGCAGAGATTCGGGCAGTGAAGCTTTCTTT.

This clonotype was observed many times. The gene calls are TRBV6-1 and TRBJ1-2; no clear D gene. Trimming took 5 bases from V and 5 from J, leaving 12 bases between them. Germline CDR1 reads MNHNS; CDR2 reads SASEGT. The CDR3 is made up of 13 amino acids. CDR3 in amino acids: CASSTGRWYGYTF. In DNA form, the CDR3 reads TGTGCCAGCAGTACCGGCCGGTGGTATGGCTACACCTTC.